Listed here are 13 T cell receptor beta chains from one sample, sequenced in a study of healthy donors' naive CD4 and CD8 T cells. A linear amplification protocol produced the TCR libraries from 500 ng of total RNA. From the reads, TCRdb called clonotypes with MiXCR, one entry per CDR3 protein. The sample records 200,000 or so distinct CDR3 sequences, over 60% being singletons. Material: naive CD4+ and CD8+ T cells sorted from blood, pooled from several donors. The receptors were gathered from a pool of human donors in good health; the sample pools cells from several healthy donors.

The chain has TRBV19 and TRBJ1-5; the D is unclear. Germline-derived CDR1 and CDR2 are LNHDA and SQIVND (reference sequence). The V end lost 5 bases, the J end lost 1 base, and 9 bases lay between the germline ends. This CDR3 contains 14 residues. CDR3 loop: CASSVAESNQPQHF. CDR3 in DNA: TGTGCCAGTAGTGTCGCAGAAAGCAATCAGCCCCAGCATTTT.

The chain uses TRBV6-5 and TRBJ2-5; D assignment may be TRBD1 or TRBD2 (6 bases each). The CDR3 runs to 14 residues. Germline loops: CDR1 MNHEY, CDR2 SVGAGI. The V end was cut by 2 bases, the J end by 5 bases, with 12 bases between. The CDR3 DNA reads TGTGCCAGCAGTTACCCCGGGGGCTCCGAGACCCAGTACTTC. Translated, it gives CASSYPGGSETQYF.

The rearrangement links TRBV19 to TRBJ1-1; TRBD1 matches at 8 bases. Germline V gene lookup returns CDR1 LNHDA and CDR2 SQIVND (reference sequence). V trimming: 1 base; J trimming: 11 bases; junction bases outside the gene matches: 3. CDR3 length: 12 amino acids. For the CDR3, the DNA is TGTGCCAGTAGTATAGGGGACAGGAGTGCTTTCTTT. Translating gives CASSIGDRSAFF.

The chain employs TRBV12-3 or TRBV12-4 and TRBJ2-3; D is undetermined. V lost 5 bases to trimming and J lost 3 bases, with 6 bases between them. The CDR3 extends over 12 amino acids. CDR3 DNA: TGTGCCAGCAGTCCCGCAACAGATACGCAGTATTTT. Translating it yields CASSPATDTQYF.

V and J are TRBV30 and TRBJ1-2; D is ambiguous. CDR3 length: 12 amino acids. Germline-derived CDR1 and CDR2 are GTSNPN and SVGIG (reference sequence). V was cut by 1 base and J by 8 bases, with 11 bases left in between. The CDR3, as DNA: TGTGCCTGGAGTGCCTTATCCGCGGGCTACACCTTC. It is translated as CAWSALSAGYTF.

This sequence joins TRBV20-1 and TRBJ2-7, with a possible D match to TRBD1 (6 bases). Germline CDR1 reads DFQATT; CDR2 reads SNEGSKA (reference sequence). The CDR3 loop spans 16 amino acids. Deletions cut 3 bases from V and 3 bases from J, with 21 bases between. Written as DNA, the CDR3 is TGCAGTGCTAGGGGGATCTTGACAGGCCATAACTACGAGCAGTACTTC. It codes for CSARGILTGHNYEQYF.

The CDR3 DNA reads as TGTGCCAGCAGCTTGGTTAGCGGGGGCCAAGAGACCCAGTACTTC. Amino acids: CASSLVSGGQETQYF. The gene calls are TRBV11-2 and TRBJ2-5; 9 nucleotides match TRBD2. The CDR3 extends over 15 amino acids. Trimming took 3 bases from V and 1 from J; bases not matched to a gene: 3. Germline V gene sequence: CDR1 SGHAT, CDR2 FQNNGV.

V and J are TRBV5-1 and TRBJ2-1; unclear D gene. V was pared by 4 bases and J by 5 bases, with 7 bases between. From germline, CDR1 is SGHRS and CDR2 YFSETQ. The CDR3 contains 12 residues. The CDR3 DNA sequence: TGCGCCAGCAGCCCGTATGACAATGAGCAGTTCTTC. Translating gives CASSPYDNEQFF.

The table lists this clonotype with a few counts. This chain connects TRBV28 to TRBJ1-1; D is uncertain. The CDR3 is 14 residues long. CDR1 MDHEN and CDR2 SYDVKM come from the germline V gene. V was shortened by 2 bases and J by 1 base, with 8 bases between the two germline ends. This chain's CDR3 is CASSLIGGNTEAFF. The CDR3 coding sequence is TGTGCCAGCAGTTTAATTGGAGGGAACACTGAAGCTTTCTTT.

The chain has TRBV29-1 and TRBJ2-1, with a tentative D call TRBD2 (5 bases). V was clipped by 3 bases and J by 0 bases, with 12 bases between them. The germline V gene has CDR1 SQVTM and CDR2 ANQGSEA. This CDR3 is 15 amino acids long. The CDR3 DNA sequence: TGCAGCGTTGATGGCCTAGCCGGCTCCTACAATGAGCAGTTCTTC. As protein: CSVDGLAGSYNEQFF.

This clonotype was seen more than once but under ten times. The chain combines TRBV11-1 with TRBJ2-3; 7 nucleotides line up with TRBD2. Trimming cost V 3 bases and J 0 bases; bases outside gene matches: 6. The CDR3 is made up of 16 amino acids. The germline gives CDR1 SGHAT, CDR2 FQDESV (reference sequence). CDR3: CASSFQLATSTDTQYF. The CDR3 nucleotides read TGTGCCAGCAGCTTTCAACTAGCGACAAGCACAGATACGCAGTATTTT.

The V gene is TRBV2, the J gene TRBJ2-3, with D hard to call. The germline V gene encodes CDR1 SNHLY and CDR2 FYNNEI. The germline V and J ends were trimmed by 4 bases and 6 bases, with 8 bases remaining between them. The CDR3 is 12 residues long. This chain's CDR3 is CASSVTLDTQYF. The CDR3 region has the DNA TGTGCCAGCAGTGTAACTTTGGATACGCAGTATTTT.

V is TRBV25-1 and J is TRBJ1-5; maybe TRBD1 (5 bases). The germline V gene has CDR1 MGHDK and CDR2 SYGVNS. The germline V and J ends were trimmed by 4 bases and 6 bases, with 13 bases remaining between them. The CDR3 sequence is 14 residues long. The CDR3: CASSGPGTTQPQHF. Here the CDR3 DNA reads TGTGCCAGCAGTGGCCCCGGGACGACTCAGCCCCAGCATTTT.